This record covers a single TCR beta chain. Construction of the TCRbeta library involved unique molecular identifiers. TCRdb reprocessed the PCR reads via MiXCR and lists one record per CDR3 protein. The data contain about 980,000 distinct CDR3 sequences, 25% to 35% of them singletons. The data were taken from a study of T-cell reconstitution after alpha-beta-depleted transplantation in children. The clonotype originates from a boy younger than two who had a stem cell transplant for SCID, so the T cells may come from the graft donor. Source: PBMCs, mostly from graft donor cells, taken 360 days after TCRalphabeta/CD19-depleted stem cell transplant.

The DNA for the CDR3 is TGTGCCGCCACCGTCAGTTTTAACACTGAAGCTTTCTTT. It is translated as CAATVSFNTEAFF. V gene TRBV10-3 combines with J gene TRBJ1-1; D call uncertain. Germline V gene lookup returns CDR1 ENHRY and CDR2 SYGVKD. The CDR3 runs to 13 residues. Trimming took off 11 bases at V and 2 bases at J, with 15 bases between the two ends.